This T cell receptor beta chain was observed in a study of blood T cell repertoires in COVID-19. Study processing details: Amplification with reference gene primers provided the estimates of nucleated cell counts. Libraries were prepared by immunoSEQ multiplex PCR; TCRdb keeps only in-frame clonotypes and omits some of them. V and J calls and clone size are as listed in that table; D and trimming were resolved from the DNA. The profile shows around 150,000 clones, roughly 81% of them singletons. The germline CDR1 and CDR2 sequences are SGHRS and YFSETQ. Unmatched junction bases numbered 4, after V lost 0 bases and J lost 5 bases. The CDR3 sequence is 15 residues long. Participants spanned ages about 18 to 95 years and resided in over 20 US areas.

Sequenced sample: PBMCs or T cells enriched from blood (not recorded which). The rearrangement links TRBV5-1 to TRBJ2-1; the match to TRBD1 covers 8 bases. The sequence derives from a woman aged 45-59 years with acute COVID-19. In nucleotides, the CDR3 is TGCGCCAGCAGCTTGGGGGGGACAGGAAACAATGAGCAGTTCTTC. It translates to CASSLGGTGNNEQFF.